Below, one TCR beta chain is given with its context. Antigen: not known. The likely explanation is a read error, given a far larger clone one base away. In this CDR3 the conserved last residue, phenylalanine or tryptophan, is missing, so a read error is likely. Sequencing was at deep level. Sequenced by immunoSEQ multiplex PCR; TCRdb stores in-frame clones only, minus some. This table holds a few hundred thousand clones, roughly four fifths found once. Each donor was a Caucasian adult residing in Nashville, Tennessee. The sample originates from a study of shared clonotypes between healthy human individuals. General study results and limits: In this cohort, only blood was sampled, and tissue repertoires likely differ.

Germline V CDR1 and CDR2: SQVTM, ANQGSEA. The CDR3 loop spans 13 amino acids. V trimming: 6 bases; J trimming: 4 bases; junction bases outside the gene matches: 6. This sequence was found in a woman between 40 and 55 years old in good health. Some clones in this sample may be carry-over from other donors' samples. This rearrangement joins TRBV29-1 to TRBJ2-7; 10 positions match TRBD2. Sample: PBMCs. The CDR3 spells CSVSTSGSYEQYL. The DNA of the CDR3 is TGCAGCGTCTCGACTAGCGGGTCGTACGAGCAGTACCTC.